Following are 21 T cell receptor beta chains from one sample sequenced in a study of T cell repertoires in cytomegalovirus infection. MiXCR was run by TCRdb on the reads, yielding one entry per CDR3 protein. The sample consists of roughly 150,000 distinct CDR3 sequences, roughly 15% of them appearing once. Sequenced material: CD8+ T cells from PBMCs. All receptors derive from a human donor in good health (CMV status not recorded). Some clones in this sample may be carry-over from other donors' samples.

Only a few counts were recorded for this clonotype. This chain joins TRBV7-2 and TRBJ1-1; 8 positions agree with TRBD1. The V gene end was trimmed by 5 bases and the J gene end by 5 bases; junction bases not matched to a gene: 10. This CDR3 has 15 residues. CDR1 SGHTA and CDR2 FQGNSA come from the germline V gene. For the CDR3, the DNA is TGTGCCAGCAGCCTAACTCACACAGGGGGAACTGAAGCTTTCTTT. Amino acids: CASSLTHTGGTEAFF.

This clonotype came up once. This rearrangement joins TRBV20-1 to TRBJ2-7, with 9 bases that match TRBD2. V trimming: 3 bases; J trimming: 5 bases; junction bases outside the gene matches: 20. This CDR3 spans 18 amino acids. Per the germline V gene, CDR1 is DFQATT and CDR2 is SNEGSKA (reference sequence). The CDR3 DNA is TGCAGTGCTAGGGGCTCCAGACATAGCGGGAGATCGTGGCACGAGCAGTACTTC. Its translation is CSARGSRHSGRSWHEQYF.

The chain employs TRBV7-2 and TRBJ1-5; 7 bases map to TRBD1. The V and J ends lost 5 bases and 2 bases, in that order; junction bases with no gene match: 6. From germline, CDR1 is SGHTA and CDR2 FQGNSA. This CDR3 is 15 amino acids long. The CDR3 loop reads CASSTSGGGNQPQHF. DNA for the CDR3: TGTGCCAGCAGCACCTCAGGGGGGGGCAATCAGCCCCAGCATTTT.

The CDR3 is CAIWTGVGNQPQHF. The CDR3 DNA follows: TGTGCCATCTGGACAGGGGTTGGCAATCAGCCCCAGCATTTT. The J gene is TRBJ1-5, the V gene TRBV10-3; 9 positions match TRBD1. The CDR3 is 14 amino acids. Trimming cost V 8 bases and J 2 bases; bases outside gene matches: 4. The germline CDR1 and CDR2 sequences are ENHRY and SYGVKD.

The chain combines TRBV29-1 with TRBJ2-5; maybe TRBD2 (6 bases). The V gene's germline CDR1 is SQVTM and CDR2 ANQGSEA. The CDR3 runs to 15 residues. V lost 7 bases and J 5 bases, leaving 23 bases between the germline ends. This CDR3 reads CSATDPPGGRETQYF. In DNA form, the CDR3 reads TGCAGCGCCACCGACCCCCCCGGGGGTCGGGAGACCCAGTACTTC.

V gene TRBV28 combines with J gene TRBJ1-4; D call uncertain. The ends were cut back, 1 base at V and 0 bases at J, with 9 bases in the middle. The germline CDR1 and CDR2 sequences are MDHEN and SYDVKM. This CDR3 has 16 residues. The CDR3 spells CASSLLEGATNEKLFF. In nucleotides, the CDR3 is TGTGCCAGCAGTTTATTGGAGGGAGCAACTAATGAAAAACTGTTTTTT.

This clonotype was picked up a small number of times. CDR3 protein: CASSQEPGYEQYF. In DNA, the CDR3 is TGCGCCAGCAGCCAAGAACCAGGGTACGAGCAGTACTTC. The chain couples TRBV4-1 to TRBJ2-7, with TRBD1 as a possible D gene (5 bases). The CDR3 has 13 amino acids. The germline gives CDR1 MGHRA, CDR2 YSYEKL. V lost 0 bases and J 4 bases, leaving 7 bases between the germline ends.

This clonotype was observed a few times. The chain joins TRBV7-2 to TRBJ2-1, with D tentatively TRBD2 (5 bases). CDR1 and CDR2 (germline): SGHTA, FQGNSA. Trimming left V 3 bases short and J 2 bases short, with 11 bases between. This CDR3 is built from 15 residues. CDR3 residues: CASSFRRGAYNEQFF. CDR3 nucleotide sequence: TGTGCCAGCAGCTTTCGTCGGGGTGCCTACAATGAGCAGTTCTTC.

This clonotype has only a few counts. The chain links TRBV28 to TRBJ1-5; no firm D call. Germline lookup yields CDR1 MDHEN and CDR2 SYDVKM. V was cut by 0 bases and J by 2 bases, with 14 bases left in between. This CDR3 contains 17 residues. The CDR3 region is CASSLCIQCGGNQPQHF. The CDR3 DNA sequence: TGTGCCAGCAGTTTATGCATACAGTGCGGGGGCAATCAGCCCCAGCATTTT.

The rearrangement uses TRBV19 and TRBJ2-6, with D maybe TRBD1 (6 bases). CDR3 size: 16 residues. V dropped 7 bases and J dropped 2 bases, with 15 bases sitting between them. Germline CDR1 is LNHDA and CDR2 is SQIVND (reference sequence). The CDR3 reads CASTVQGDTGANVLTF. The CDR3 nucleotides are TGTGCCAGTACGGTACAGGGAGATACTGGGGCCAACGTCCTGACTTTC.

The sample holds a few counts of this clonotype. This chain uses TRBV27 with TRBJ1-6; D possibly corresponds to TRBD1 (6 bases). V lost 6 bases and J 7 bases, leaving 10 bases between the germline ends. Looked up from germline, CDR1 is MNHEY and CDR2 is SMNVEV (reference sequence). This CDR3 spans 13 amino acids. The CDR3 is CASRRQVNSPLHF. Here the CDR3 DNA reads TGTGCCAGCAGGAGACAGGTCAATTCACCCCTCCACTTT.

This clonotype was recorded many times. The V call is TRBV6-5, the J call TRBJ2-1; D is uncertain. CDR1 MNHEY and CDR2 SVGAGI come from the germline V gene. V was shortened by 3 bases and J by 7 bases, with 13 bases between the two germline ends. The CDR3 runs 14 residues. The CDR3 bases are TGTGCCAGCAGTTATTTACAGAGCCCGAATGAGCAGTTCTTC. It encodes CASSYLQSPNEQFF.

This clonotype has a handful of counts. The chain carries TRBV28 and TRBJ2-1; D ambiguous. CDR1 MDHEN and CDR2 SYDVKM come from the germline V gene. The V end lost 8 bases, the J end lost 6 bases, and 8 bases lay between the germline ends. The CDR3 is made up of 11 amino acids. CDR3 region: CASGLSNEQFF. The CDR3 nucleotides read TGTGCCAGCGGCCTATCCAATGAGCAGTTCTTC.

The chain employs TRBV7-9 and TRBJ1-2; D unclear. V gave up 0 bases and J gave up 4 bases, with 6 bases separating them. The V gene's germline CDR1 is SEHNR and CDR2 FQNEAQ (reference sequence). This CDR3 comprises 13 residues. In DNA, the CDR3 is TGTGCCAGCAGCTTAGCGGAAGGCTATGGCTACACCTTC. This translates into CASSLAEGYGYTF. Drawing the rest from reference TRBV7-9 and TRBJ1-2, the complete variable domain is DTGVSQNPRHKITKRGQNVTFRCDPISEHNRLYWYRQTLGQGPEFLTYFQNEAQLEKSRLLSDRFSAERPKGSFSTLEIQRTEQGDSAMYLCASSLAEGYGYTFGSGTRLTVV.

This clonotype was recorded a few times. The V gene is TRBV11-1, the J gene TRBJ2-1; 8 nucleotides align to TRBD2. The CDR3 spans 17 residues. Germline trimming cut 5 bases from V and 0 bases from J; bases unmatched to any gene: 9. Germline CDR1 reads SGHAT; CDR2 reads FQDESV (reference sequence). DNA for the CDR3: TGTGCCAGCAGCCGCGGACTAGCTGCCAGCTCCTACAATGAGCAGTTCTTC. It encodes CASSRGLAASSYNEQFF.

This clonotype was detected a few times. The V gene is TRBV7-6, the J gene TRBJ1-1; the D gene is possibly TRBD1 (6 bases). V was trimmed by 1 base and J by 8 bases, leaving 11 bases between them. Per the germline V gene, CDR1 is SGHVS and CDR2 is FNYEAQ. The CDR3 consists of 13 residues. Here the CDR3 reads CASSLVGGQEAFF. The CDR3 DNA sequence: TGTGCCAGCAGCTTAGTGGGAGGACAGGAAGCTTTCTTT.

This clonotype was detected only a few times. V gene TRBV20-1 combines with J gene TRBJ2-7; possibly TRBD2 for D (6 bases). This CDR3 has 14 amino acids. The V and J ends lost 0 bases and 2 bases respectively, with 11 bases between them. The V gene's germline CDR1 is DFQATT and CDR2 SNEGSKA (reference sequence). Here the CDR3 DNA reads TGCAGTGCTAGAGATCGGGCGGGAACCTACGAGCAGTACTTC. Its translation: CSARDRAGTYEQYF.

V is TRBV29-1 and J is TRBJ2-1; 7 positions match TRBD1. The germline V gene encodes CDR1 SQVTM and CDR2 ANQGSEA. This CDR3 is 16 amino acids long. The V and J ends lost 2 bases and 7 bases, in that order; junction bases with no gene match: 14. The CDR3 DNA follows: TGCAGCGTTGAACCCCTCCACAAGACAGGGTATAATGAGCAGTTCTTC. Translated, it gives CSVEPLHKTGYNEQFF.

This clonotype has a count of ten or more. The V call is TRBV7-7, the J call TRBJ2-7, with 7 bases that match TRBD1. V trimming: 4 bases; J trimming: 3 bases; junction bases outside the gene matches: 15. The CDR3 length is 17 residues. From germline, CDR1 is SSHAT and CDR2 FNYEAQ (reference sequence). The CDR3 region has the DNA TGTGCCAGCAGCTCCGGACAGGCCCGATATTCCGTCTACGAGCAGTACTTC. This translates into CASSSGQARYSVYEQYF.

J is TRBJ1-5 and V is TRBV6-2 or TRBV6-3; D possibly corresponds to TRBD1 (5 bases). The CDR3 runs 9 residues. Trimming stripped 11 bases from V and 9 bases from J, with 8 bases between. Looked up from germline, CDR1 is MNHEY and CDR2 is SVGEGT. In DNA, the CDR3 is TGTGCCGGGGGGTGGCCCCAGCATTTT. Residues: CAGGWPQHF.

The chain links TRBV2 to TRBJ1-1; no clear D gene. Trimming took off 8 bases at V and 7 bases at J, with 2 bases between the two ends. Germline CDR1 reads SNHLY; CDR2 reads FYNNEI. The CDR3 runs 8 residues. CDR3 region: CASLEAFF. The CDR3, as DNA: TGTGCCAGCCTTGAAGCTTTCTTT.